This TCR beta chain was captured by sequencing in a study of blood T cells in healthy people across ages. The second PCR ran roughly 6 to 12 cycles with a sample-barcoded 5' primer and J-beta primers. Via MiXCR, TCRdb re-called the 5' RACE reads, giving one row per CDR3 protein. Of roughly 1.5 million distinct CDR3 sequences in the sample, roughly two fifths were seen once. This clonotype has more than one count but fewer than ten. The target antigen is unknown. Findings and limits, study-wide: Unsorted PBMCs ruled out conclusive naive versus antigen-experienced comparison. Long-lived and aged donors differed, with more naive CD4+ cells and higher diversity in the long-lived.

Healthy Russian Caucasian donors spanned ages about 6 to 100 years. Donors each provided roughly 9.6 milliliters of peripheral blood. The CDR3 runs 15 residues. Between the trimmed V and J ends, which lost 0 bases and 2 bases, there was a span of 8 bases. Germline loops: CDR1 MNHEY, CDR2 SVGAGI. J is TRBJ1-5 and V is TRBV6-5; D uncertain. The sample taken for sequencing was blood. This clonotype was obtained from a woman aged 18-29 years in good health. The CDR3 spells CASSYSSVGNQPQHF. The CDR3 DNA follows: TGTGCCAGCAGTTACTCGTCGGTGGGCAATCAGCCCCAGCATTTT.